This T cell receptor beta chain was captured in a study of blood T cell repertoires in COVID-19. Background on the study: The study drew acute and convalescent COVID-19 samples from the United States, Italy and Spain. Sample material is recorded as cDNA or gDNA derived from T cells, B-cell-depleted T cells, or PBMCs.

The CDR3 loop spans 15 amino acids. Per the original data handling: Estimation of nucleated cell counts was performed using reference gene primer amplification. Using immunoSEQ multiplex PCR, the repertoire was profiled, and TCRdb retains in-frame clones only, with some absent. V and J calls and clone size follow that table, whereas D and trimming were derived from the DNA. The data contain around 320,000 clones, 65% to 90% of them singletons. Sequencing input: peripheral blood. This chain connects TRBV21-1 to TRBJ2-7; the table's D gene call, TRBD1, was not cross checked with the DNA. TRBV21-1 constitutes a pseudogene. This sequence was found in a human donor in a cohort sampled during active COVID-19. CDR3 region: CASSKETGGGYEQYF. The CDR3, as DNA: TGTGCCAGCAGCAAAGAGACAGGGGGCGGCTACGAGCAGTACTTC.